This TCR beta chain came from a study of beta chain features in type 1 diabetes. V shed 3 bases and J 3 bases; nucleotides not matched to a gene: 8. Germline CDR1 SGHTA, CDR2 FQGNSA. The CDR3 runs to 15 residues. Expressed TCRB transcripts were sequenced because the entire RNA isolate underwent reverse transcription. Profiled with immunoSEQ multiplex PCR; TCRdb holds only in-frame clones, not every one. The data contain over 200,000 clones, 11% of them seen just once; the ten biggest clones take up around 0.015%. As for this clone: What it recognizes is unknown.

Study results and limitations: Compared to healthy donors, patients appeared to have naive, central memory and Treg TCRB repertoires that were more alike. Among all four CD4+ subsets, Type 1 diabetes patients had TCRB CDR3s that were moderately but significantly shorter. Diminished insertions and augmented deletions at VDJ junctions characterized type 1 diabetes patients.

This sequence joins TRBV7-2 and TRBJ2-7; 7 positions match TRBD1. The clonotype comes from a young man with type 1 diabetes. What was sequenced was naive CD4+ T cells from blood. The CDR3 DNA reads TGTGCCAGCAGCTTGAGACAGGGTGGAGACTACGAGCAGTACTTC. Its translation: CASSLRQGGDYEQYF.